This TCR beta chain came from a study of shared clonotypes between healthy human individuals (TCRdb year 2020). General notes on the study: The cohort comprised two women and three men aged 18 to 49 years. To estimate repertoire size and how much clonotypes are shared between individuals, the study performed deep sequencing of blood TCR repertoires from a few healthy adults. Libraries were prepared and TCR repertoires were sequenced by different laboratories using diverse techniques, in order to increase sequencing depth and limit assay-specific biases. Each donor's leukapheresis produced roughly between roughly 0.85 and 9.5 billion PBMCs.

Using the deep immunoSEQ assay, multiplex PCR amplified TCR CDR3 regions from genomic DNA. For each cell subset, the extracted genomic DNA was distributed evenly across all wells of several immunoSEQ 96-well plates, and each plate served as one replicate. For unsorted PBMC, roughly 300 ng of genomic DNA, equivalent to around 30,000 T cell genomes, went into each replicate PCR. Unsorted PBMC genomic DNA was sequenced across ten immunoSEQ deep assay plates. Purified libraries were quantified with a Qubit 3.0 fluorometer, sized on a Bioanalyzer 2100, and re-quantified with the KAPA Library Quantification kit. Every immunoSEQ 96-well plate was sequenced on a separate single-read 150-cycle Illumina NextSeq 550 flow cell. Processing in the source paper ran as follows. The immunoSEQ output contained only junctional sequences without quality scores, so filtering could not match that applied to full-length reads. To assign V/J genes and CDR3, sequences were annotated using PyIR, a Python wrapper for IgBLAST v1.9, with IMGT germline references. Reads with weak V/J assignments (E-value above 1e-6), missing CDR3, stop codons, out-of-frame junctions, or ambiguous translated residues were removed. V3J clonotypes were defined by identical inferred V gene, J gene, and CDR3 amino acid sequence. Percentage overlap between repertoires was computed as shared unique clonotypes divided by the size of the smaller repertoire. Three approaches were used to assess repertoire richness: RTK rarefaction, the Chao1 estimator, and Recon v2.1 estimates of unobserved clonotypes. TCRdb mirrors the immuneACCESS table, restricted to in-frame sequences. Some clones are absent from its copies; in checked studies, under half trace to an unresolved V gene, and the reason for the others is unknown. V, J and clone size are taken as reported in that table, and D and trimming were inferred from the DNA itself. Across this sample there are around 500,000 clones, with 78% seen only once. The top ten hold approximately 12% of the sample.

Overall study outcomes, separate from this receptor: Because the study included only a small number of donors, the genetic and exposure-history diversity represented was limited. Based on pairwise subsampling, the degree of clonotype sharing among donors was expected to be affected by sequencing depth. Sampling was limited to blood, and TCR repertoires in tissue likely differ from TCR repertoires in blood.

Deletion took 1 base off V and 3 bases off J, with a span of 10 bases between the germline ends. The CDR3 measures 15 amino acids from cysteine to phenylalanine. The retained sequence is limited to the CDR3, 45 bases, with the frame set at the first base. The germline V gene specifies LGHNT as CDR1 and FRNRAP as CDR2. Details on this clone: Its antigen remains undetermined. Qualities for individual bases were not recorded, and no much larger clone is one base off.

Donors were healthy HIV-negative adults with no recently reported acute infections or vaccinations. Only Caucasian adults living in Nashville, Tennessee, USA were represented among the donors. For unsorted samples, some 90 million PBMCs were counted and genomic DNA was extracted with the QIAamp DNA Blood Mini kit. Blood was collected by leukapheresis, and PBMCs were isolated by Ficoll-Histopaque density gradient centrifugation and then cryopreserved in liquid nitrogen vapor phase. The sequence links TRBV12-5 to TRBJ2-1; TRBD1 is a weak D gene call, 8 bases matching. The TCR comes from a woman in her forties in good health. Some clones in this sample may be carry-over from other donors' samples. What was sequenced was PBMCs. The CDR3 in this case is CASGLDRGGYNEQFF. The DNA sequence is given as TGTGCTAGTGGTTTGGACAGGGGGGGCTACAATGAGCAGTTCTTC.